This T cell receptor (beta chain) was identified in a study of OX40 agonist ivuxolimab in advanced cancers. Patients who had autoimmune disease history or got systemic immunosuppression were left out. Per germline, CDR1 SGHDT and CDR2 YYEEEE. The CDR3 is made up of 14 amino acids. Deletions cut 0 bases from V and 3 bases from J, with 6 bases between. Libraries were prepared by immunoSEQ multiplex PCR; TCRdb keeps only in-frame clonotypes and omits some of them. This table holds over 25,000 clones, 80% to 85% found once. Remarks on this clone: Its matching antigen is unknown.

Study-level findings and limits: Expanded clones belonging to CD8+ T cells outnumbered, on average, those of CD4+.

V gene TRBV5-6 combines with J gene TRBJ2-2; D is possibly TRBD2 (5 bases). The sequence was obtained from an adult with an advanced solid tumor such as melanoma, head and neck, liver or kidney cancer. The starting material was CD4+ or CD8+ T cells sorted from blood, obtained in a trial of the OX40 agonist ivuxolimab. The CDR3 loop reads CASSLAGYTGELFF. DNA for the CDR3: TGTGCCAGCAGCTTGGCGGGGTACACCGGGGAGCTGTTTTTT.